The 25 T cell receptor beta chains below come from one sample, sequenced in a study of cytomegalovirus exposure and HLA in healthy donors. Amplification used 60 Vbeta primers and 13 Jbeta primers. This table comes from immunoSEQ multiplex PCR, and its TCRdb copy is limited to in-frame clones, with some not included. This sample has more than 140,000 clones, with about 75% found just once. The specimen sequenced was PBMCs. The receptors were sampled from a male donor in good health and CMV-seronegative.

The rearrangement joins TRBV6-1 to TRBJ1-1; 7 nucleotides align to TRBD1. Trimming cost V 5 bases and J 7 bases; bases outside gene matches: 4. CDR1 is MNHNS, CDR2 SASEGT, per germline. The CDR3 runs to 12 residues. CDR3 coding DNA: TGTGCCAGCAGTCGGACAGGATTTGAAGCTTTCTTT. Encoded protein: CASSRTGFEAFF.

The genes are TRBV11-2 and TRBJ2-5; a possible D gene is TRBD2 (5 bases). The J call is doubtful: the DNA matches TRBJ2-7 better. The CDR3 sequence is 15 residues long. CDR1 is SGHAT and CDR2 is FQNNGV in the germline V gene. Here the CDR3 DNA reads TGTGCCAGCAGCTTGTCGCCTAGCCTAACCTACGAGCAGTACTTC. Encoded protein: CASSLSPSLTYEQYF.

V is TRBV13 and J is TRBJ2-3; D is uncertain. The CDR3 length is 15 residues. From germline, CDR1 is PRHDT and CDR2 FYEKMQ (reference sequence). Between the trimmed V and J ends, which lost 0 bases and 2 bases, there was a span of 9 bases. Here the CDR3 reads CASSLGLVITDTQYF. DNA of the CDR3: TGTGCCAGCAGCTTAGGGCTAGTGATCACAGATACGCAGTATTTT.

J is TRBJ2-5 and V is TRBV5-1, with 8 bases aligning to TRBD2. This CDR3 spans 15 amino acids. J gave up 2 bases and V 6 bases, and 9 bases lay outside the gene matches. CDR1 is SGHRS, CDR2 YFSETQ, per germline. The CDR3 region is CASTQLAGIQETQYF. CDR3 sequence (DNA): TGCGCCAGCACTCAATTAGCGGGGATTCAAGAGACCCAGTACTTC. The complete variable domain, with remaining parts taken from reference TRBV5-1 and TRBJ2-5, reads KAGVTQTPRYLIKTRGQQVTLSCSPISGHRSVSWYQQTPGQGLQFLFEYFSETQRNKGNFPGRFSGRQFSNSRSEMNVSTLELGDSALYLCASTQLAGIQETQYFGPGTRLLVL.

This clone has only a few counts. This chain connects TRBV15 to TRBJ2-1; possible D gene TRBD1, 6 bases. The CDR3 extends over 14 amino acids. Per germline, CDR1 LNHNV and CDR2 YYDKDF (reference sequence). The V gene lost 8 bases and the J gene lost 8 bases, with 19 bases spanning the gap. The DNA of the CDR3 is TGTGCCACCGGGTCAGGGGAAATTTGGGATGAGCAGTTCTTC. This translates into CATGSGEIWDEQFF.

This clone was seen a handful of times. The rearrangement uses TRBV5-1 and TRBJ2-2; the D is unclear. This CDR3 is built from 14 residues. Germline CDR1 is SGHRS and CDR2 is YFSETQ. V was shortened by 0 bases and J by 6 bases, with 9 bases between the two germline ends. CDR3 sequence reads: CASSLGAIPGELFF. The DNA for the CDR3 is TGCGCCAGCAGCTTGGGGGCAATCCCCGGGGAGCTGTTTTTT.

This sequence joins TRBV29-1 and TRBJ1-1, with 7 bases aligning to TRBD1. The V segment lost 4 bases and the J segment 5 bases; nucleotides outside the gene matches: 7. CDR1 and CDR2 (germline): SQVTM, ANQGSEA. This CDR3 has 13 amino acids. The CDR3 sequence is CSVVGTALTEAFF. CDR3 nucleotide sequence: TGCAGCGTTGTGGGGACAGCTTTAACTGAAGCTTTCTTT.

This clone was detected only once. The chain is built from TRBV28 and TRBJ1-4; the match to TRBD1 covers 9 bases. V lost 6 bases to trimming and J lost 5 bases; unmatched junction nucleotides: 7. CDR3 length: 15 amino acids. Germline CDR1 MDHEN, CDR2 SYDVKM. CDR3 loop: CASRPSGTGNEKLFF. The DNA for the CDR3 is TGTGCCAGCAGACCGTCCGGGACAGGGAATGAAAAACTGTTTTTT.

CDR3 in amino acids: CASSRDRGGYNEQFF. CDR3 bases: TGTGCCAGTAGTAGGGACAGGGGGGGATACAATGAGCAGTTCTTC. J is TRBJ2-1 and V is TRBV19; 11 bases are a match to TRBD1. The CDR3 length is 15 residues. Germline V gene sequence: CDR1 LNHDA, CDR2 SQIVND (reference sequence). V lost 4 bases to trimming and J lost 4 bases; unmatched junction nucleotides: 3.

A word on this clone: No conserved phenylalanine or tryptophan ends this CDR3, so it is likely a read error. The rearrangement joins TRBV28 to TRBJ2-7; 7 nucleotides agree with TRBD1. Trimming took 3 bases from V and 5 from J; bases not matched to a gene: 10. From germline, CDR1 is MDHEN and CDR2 SYDVKM. The CDR3 totals 15 residues. CDR3 loop: CASSFRGLLLDEQYL. Here the CDR3 DNA reads TGTGCCAGCAGTTTTAGGGGGCTTTTGTTGGACGAGCAGTACCTC.

This clone was seen only once. This sequence joins TRBV7-2 and TRBJ2-5; TRBD1 aligns across 8 bases. The DNA end is more similar to TRBJ2-7, so the J call may be wrong. Germline CDR1 SGHTA, CDR2 FQGNSA. CDR3 length: 13 amino acids. CDR3 protein: CASSEQGVGEQYF. CDR3 bases: TGTGCCAGCAGCGAACAGGGGGTGGGCGAGCAGTACTTC.

The rearrangement uses TRBV7-6 and TRBJ1-1; no clear D. Germline V gene sequence: CDR1 SGHVS, CDR2 FNYEAQ. V was clipped by 8 bases and J by 1 base, with 14 bases between them. This CDR3 has 14 amino acids. CDR3 nucleotide sequence: TGTGCCAGCCGACCGGGTTACACGAACACTGAAGCTTTCTTT. This codes for CASRPGYTNTEAFF.

The V gene is TRBV30, the J gene TRBJ1-6, with TRBD1 matching 7 bases. Trimming at V came to 3 bases and at J to 8 bases, leaving 7 bases not matched to a gene. The length of the CDR3 is 14 residues. Per germline, CDR1 GTSNPN and CDR2 SVGIG (reference sequence). CDR3 coding DNA: TGTGCCTGGAGAGTGGACAGGACATATTCACCCCTCCACTTT. Residues: CAWRVDRTYSPLHF.

The chain joins TRBV4-1 to TRBJ2-5, with 10 bases aligning to TRBD2. V lost 0 bases, J lost 5 bases, and 9 bases stayed unmatched. The CDR3 has 17 residues. Germline CDR1 is MGHRA and CDR2 is YSYEKL. The CDR3 protein is CASSQEVSSGGRETQYF. In nucleotides, the CDR3 is TGCGCCAGCAGCCAAGAAGTATCTAGCGGGGGCCGGGAGACCCAGTACTTC.

V is TRBV6-1 and J is TRBJ1-2; 7 nucleotides agree with TRBD1. Trimming took 2 bases from V and 4 from J; bases not matched to a gene: 7. CDR3 length: 15 amino acids. The V gene's germline CDR1 is MNHNS and CDR2 SASEGT. CDR3 sequence reads: CASSERRGRGYGYTF. DNA for the CDR3: TGTGCCAGCAGTGAAAGAAGGGGGCGCGGCTATGGCTACACCTTC.

The chain carries TRBV14 and TRBJ1-1; 7 nucleotides line up with TRBD1. The V segment lost 4 bases and the J segment 4 bases; nucleotides outside the gene matches: 9. The CDR3 loop spans 15 amino acids. The germline gives CDR1 SGHDN, CDR2 FVKESK. The CDR3 sequence is CASSPIRGRGTEAFF. DNA for the CDR3: TGTGCCAGCAGCCCAATTAGGGGGCGGGGCACTGAAGCTTTCTTT. Full variable domain (rest looked up from reference TRBV14 and TRBJ1-1): EAGVTQFPSHSVIEKGQTVTLRCDPISGHDNLYWYRRVMGKEIKFLLHFVKESKQDESGMPNNRFLAERTGGTYSTLKVQPAELEDSGVYFCASSPIRGRGTEAFFGQGTRLTVV.

The chain joins TRBV7-6 to TRBJ2-7; no definite D call. Looked up from germline, CDR1 is SGHVS and CDR2 is FNYEAQ. V lost 1 base to trimming and J lost 3 bases, with 13 bases between them. The CDR3 length is 15 residues. The CDR3 coding sequence is TGTGCCAGCAGCTTAGGTCTGTCAGGCGACTACGAGCAGTACTTC. This encodes CASSLGLSGDYEQYF.

This sequence joins TRBV25-1 and TRBJ1-2, with 8 bases that match TRBD1. The CDR3 length is 17 residues. The V gene's germline CDR1 is MGHDK and CDR2 SYGVNS. Unmatched junction bases numbered 15, after V lost 3 bases and J lost 6 bases. The CDR3 nucleotides are TGTGCCAGCAGTGATCAGGGGGCGCAGATTCGTCTGGATGGCTACACCTTC. Protein product: CASSDQGAQIRLDGYTF.

V usage is TRBV6-1 and J usage is TRBJ2-6; TRBD1 is a possible D gene (5 bases). The length of the CDR3 is 16 residues. The germline V and J ends were trimmed by 4 bases and 0 bases, with 10 bases remaining between them. CDR1 is MNHNS, CDR2 SASEGT, per germline. Here the CDR3 reads CASSAPGISGANVLTF. Here the CDR3 DNA reads TGTGCCAGCAGTGCCCCAGGGATCTCTGGGGCCAACGTCCTGACTTTC.

On this clone itself: A junction boundary mismatches the germline segment, possibly from a read error. This CDR3 is CSSSLSASPDTDTQYF. For the CDR3, the DNA is TGTTCCAGCAGCCTCAGCGCCAGCCCTGACACAGATACGCAGTATTTT. This sequence joins TRBV7-9 and TRBJ2-3, with unresolved D. CDR3 size: 16 residues. CDR1 SEHNR and CDR2 FQNEAQ come from the germline V gene (reference sequence).

The V gene is TRBV7-6, the J gene TRBJ2-2; perhaps TRBD2 as D (6 bases). There are 16 residues in the CDR3. Germline V CDR1 and CDR2: SGHVS, FNYEAQ. The V and J ends lost 1 base and 6 bases respectively, with 15 bases between them. The CDR3 bases are TGTGCCAGCAGCTTAGTCCTCGGAGGGGCGGCCGGGGAGCTGTTTTTT. Translation: CASSLVLGGAAGELFF. Combining the CDR3 with reference TRBV7-6 and TRBJ2-2 gives the whole variable domain GAGVSQSPRYKVTKRGQDVALRCDPISGHVSLYWYRQALGQGPEFLTYFNYEAQQDKSGLPNDRFSAERPEGSISTLTIQRTEQRDSAMYRCASSLVLGGAAGELFFGEGSRLTVL.

The chain is built from TRBV5-1 and TRBJ2-1, with 7 bases lining up with TRBD2. With 4 bases clipped from V and 3 bases from J, the junction kept 7 bases outside the gene matches. Germline values: CDR1 SGHRS, CDR2 YFSETQ. The CDR3 runs to 15 residues. CDR3 region: CASSMSSGIYNEQFF. Written as DNA, the CDR3 is TGCGCCAGCAGCATGTCTAGCGGCATCTACAATGAGCAGTTCTTC. Using reference TRBV5-1 and TRBJ2-1 for the parts outside the CDR3, the full variable domain is KAGVTQTPRYLIKTRGQQVTLSCSPISGHRSVSWYQQTPGQGLQFLFEYFSETQRNKGNFPGRFSGRQFSNSRSEMNVSTLELGDSALYLCASSMSSGIYNEQFFGPGTRLTVL.

The rearrangement uses TRBV7-2 and TRBJ1-2; 8 bases map to TRBD1. The CDR3 runs to 14 residues. Germline values: CDR1 SGHTA, CDR2 FQGNSA. Trimming cost V 3 bases and J 5 bases; bases outside gene matches: 5. The CDR3 protein is CASSFDGQGYGYTF. Here the CDR3 DNA reads TGTGCCAGCAGCTTTGATGGACAGGGATATGGCTACACCTTC.

The CDR3 DNA reads as TGTGCCAGCACCCTGGGAGCAGGGGTAGATGGCTACACCTTC. As protein: CASTLGAGVDGYTF. This sequence joins TRBV6-1 and TRBJ1-2; weak D call: TRBD1 (6 bases). Trimming removed 7 bases at V and 6 bases at J, with 18 bases between. CDR1 and CDR2 from the germline V gene are MNHNS and SASEGT. This CDR3 has 14 amino acids.

The chain combines TRBV21-1 with TRBJ1-4. TRBV21-1 corresponds to a pseudogene. CDR3 length equals 18 residues. For the CDR3, the DNA is TGTGCCAGCAGCAAAGGGGGAGAACAGCGTGCAACTAATGAAAAACTGTTTTTT. Residues: CASSKGGEQRATNEKLFF.